This T cell receptor (beta chain) was found in a study of T cells in Graves' hyperthyroidism and ophthalmopathy. This clonotype has more than one count but fewer than ten. Stable Graves' hyperthyroidism meant no ophthalmopathy progression within 18 months. Patients were aged 18 to 65, had disease duration under 2 months, and had newly diagnosed hyperthyroidism. Exclusion followed for patients with uncontrolled infection, other autoimmune disease, pregnancy or lactation. Trimming removed 5 bases at V and 7 bases at J, with 17 bases between. The CDR3 has 13 amino acids. Germline CDR1 is DFQATT and CDR2 is SNEGSKA (reference sequence). Amplified regions were TCR beta CDR3 sequences from RNA transcripts. TCR CDR3 underwent first-round RT-PCR with the HTBI primer set. Using its own MiXCR run on the multiplex PCR reads, TCRdb lists one record per CDR3 protein. The repertoire holds about 680,000 distinct CDR3 sequences, with about 35% as singletons.

The sample taken for sequencing was blood. This TCR was recovered from a woman aged 40 to 49 with Graves' hyperthyroidism. The gene calls are TRBV20-1 and TRBJ1-1; no firm D call. The CDR3, as DNA: TGCAGTGCTCCAGAGATAATTGCGGGTGAAGCTTTCTTT. This codes for CSAPEIIAGEAFF.